Following are 21 T cell receptor beta chains from one sample sequenced in a study of CD8+CD57+ T cells in acquired aplastic anemia. According to the study, genomic DNA was the template for TCR beta VDJ and CDR3 profiling. One entry per CDR3 protein, called by TCRdb with MiXCR from the reads. The table has 200,000 to 250,000 distinct CDR3 sequences, 34% seen once; the top ten hold more than 0.95%. Sequencing was performed on sorted CD4+, CD8+, or CD8+CD57+ T cells (not recorded which) from PBMCs. Receptors were obtained from a human donor in good health, serving as a control.

To note about this clonotype: The junction differs from germline at one of its ends, possibly a read error. The chain uses TRBV20-1 and TRBJ1-3; unclear D gene. Germline V gene lookup returns CDR1 DFQATT and CDR2 SNEGSKA (reference sequence). The CDR3 loop spans 14 amino acids. The CDR3 reads CSAPRGGSGDTIYF. The CDR3 DNA is TGCAGTGCTCCCCGCGGCGGTTCTGGAGACACCATATATTTT.

This rearrangement joins TRBV5-1 to TRBJ1-1; D remains ambiguous. With 4 bases removed from V and 1 base from J, the gap between germline ends came to 11 bases. This CDR3 contains 14 residues. The germline gives CDR1 SGHRS, CDR2 YFSETQ. For the CDR3, the DNA is TGCGCCAGCAGCCGATCGGTCTCGAACACTGAAGCTTTCTTT. Translated: CASSRSVSNTEAFF.

This clonotype was counted many times. This rearrangement joins TRBV2 to TRBJ2-7, with D possibly TRBD2 on 6 matching bases. CDR3 size: 17 residues. Germline CDR1 SNHLY, CDR2 FYNNEI. Between the trimmed V and J ends, which lost 1 base and 2 bases, there was a span of 18 bases. The CDR3: CASSEGRDWRETYEQYF. The CDR3 DNA reads as TGTGCCAGCAGTGAAGGTCGGGACTGGAGAGAAACCTACGAGCAGTACTTC.

This clonotype was observed at least ten times. This rearrangement joins TRBV15 to TRBJ2-1; TRBD2 matches 7 bases. CDR1 and CDR2 from the germline V gene are LNHNV and YYDKDF (reference sequence). This CDR3 contains 17 residues. V gave up 1 base and J gave up 2 bases; unmatched junction bases: 8. The CDR3 loop is CATSRGTRGGAYNEQFF. The CDR3 bases are TGTGCCACCAGCAGAGGTACTCGTGGGGGGGCCTACAATGAGCAGTTCTTC.

This clonotype has a count of ten or more. The chain recombines TRBV2 with TRBJ1-3; D remains unclear. Looked up from germline, CDR1 is SNHLY and CDR2 is FYNNEI. The CDR3 is made up of 16 amino acids. Deletions cut 3 bases from V and 0 bases from J, with 12 bases between. The CDR3 loop is CASSDSLILSGNTIYF. Written as DNA, the CDR3 is TGTGCCAGCAGTGACAGTTTAATCCTCTCTGGAAACACCATATATTTT.

The chain links TRBV18 to TRBJ2-1; 8 bases are shared with TRBD1. CDR3 length equals 16 residues. Trimming at V came to 3 bases and at J to 3 bases, leaving 7 bases not matched to a gene. Germline CDR1 KGHSH, CDR2 LQKENI. The CDR3, as DNA: TGTGCCAGCTCACCCGGAAGGACAGGGTTCTACAATGAGCAGTTCTTC. Its protein is CASSPGRTGFYNEQFF.

Ten or more counts support this clonotype. V and J are TRBV5-1 and TRBJ2-7, with D possibly being TRBD1 (5 bases). The V gene lost 0 bases and the J gene lost 3 bases, with 13 bases spanning the gap. The CDR3 contains 15 residues. Germline loops: CDR1 SGHRS, CDR2 YFSETQ. The CDR3 DNA reads as TGCGCCAGCAGCTTGGAGGGGCCTGCCTTCTACGAGCAGTACTTC. It encodes CASSLEGPAFYEQYF.

As for this clonotype: At one end the junction does not follow the germline gene, possibly because of a read error. This rearrangement joins TRBV11-1 to TRBJ2-5, with TRBD2 identical over 11 bases. There are 22 residues in the CDR3. Germline assignment: CDR1 SGHAT and CDR2 FQDESV (reference sequence). The CDR3 sequence: CGSSAYRVLVGLAAKGPETQYF. Here the CDR3 DNA reads TGTGGCAGCAGCGCCTACAGGGTATTGGTGGGACTAGCGGCGAAGGGTCCGGAGACCCAGTACTTC.

V usage is TRBV29-1 and J usage is TRBJ1-1; D is perhaps TRBD1 (6 bases). The CDR3 has 13 residues. Germline V gene data show CDR1 as SQVTM and CDR2 as ANQGSEA. The ends were cut back, 4 bases at V and 5 bases at J, with 14 bases in the middle. CDR3 in DNA: TGCAGCGTTGCTAGCGGGGGGCGGACTGAAGCTTTCTTT. It specifies CSVASGGRTEAFF. The full variable domain, completed using reference TRBV29-1 and TRBJ1-1, is SAVISQKPSRDICQRGTSLTIQCQVDSQVTMMFWYRQQPGQSLTLIATANQGSEATYESGFVIDKFPISRPNLTFSTLTVSNMSPEDSSIYLCSVASGGRTEAFFGQGTRLTVV.

In the case of this clonotype: A much larger clone sits a single nucleotide away, making a read error possible. The rearrangement uses TRBV2 and TRBJ1-1; 7 bases are a match to TRBD1. The CDR3 loop spans 13 amino acids. Germline assignment: CDR1 SNHLY and CDR2 FYNNEI. CDR3 loop: CASNEQGNTKAFF. For the CDR3, the DNA is TGTGCCAGCAACGAACAGGGGAACACTAAAGCTTTCTTT.

The chain links TRBV2 to TRBJ2-1; 9 nucleotides match TRBD2. With 7 bases clipped from V and 3 bases from J, the junction kept 7 bases outside the gene matches. Germline lookup yields CDR1 SNHLY and CDR2 FYNNEI. CDR3 size: 15 residues. In nucleotides, the CDR3 is TGTGCCAGCAACATTATAGCGGGGGACTACAATGAGCAGTTCTTC. Protein: CASNIIAGDYNEQFF.

This clonotype was seen repeatedly, ten times or more. The chain has TRBV5-1 and TRBJ2-7; 9 bases align to TRBD2. Unmatched junction bases numbered 8, after V lost 1 base and J lost 3 bases. CDR3 length equals 16 residues. The germline V gene encodes CDR1 SGHRS and CDR2 YFSETQ. The CDR3 region has the DNA TGCGCCAGCAGCTTGTTTGGCCTAGCGGGGAACTACGAGCAGTACTTC. Protein sequence: CASSLFGLAGNYEQYF.

The V call is TRBV2, the J call TRBJ2-1, with TRBD1 matching 7 bases. CDR3 length: 12 amino acids. Germline trimming cut 1 base from V and 12 bases from J; bases unmatched to any gene: 3. Germline V gene sequence: CDR1 SNHLY, CDR2 FYNNEI. The CDR3 DNA reads TGTGCCAGCAGTGAAGTGAGACAGGGGCAGTTCTTC. It codes for CASSEVRQGQFF.

Concerning this clonotype itself: Being one base from a much bigger clone, this may be a read error. In this CDR3 the conserved last residue, phenylalanine or tryptophan, is missing, so a read error is likely. The chain has TRBV20-1 and TRBJ1-5; TRBD1 might be the D (6 bases). The V gene's germline CDR1 is DFQATT and CDR2 SNEGSKA (reference sequence). V gave up 6 bases and J gave up 7 bases, with 16 bases separating them. CDR3 size: 13 residues. CDR3 residues: CSAAGGLDQPQHY. DNA for the CDR3: TGCAGTGCCGCCGGGGGGCTCGACCAGCCCCAGCATTAT.

There are many counts of this clonotype. The rearrangement joins TRBV12-3 or TRBV12-4 to TRBJ2-7; D uncertain. The CDR3 covers 14 residues. V shed 7 bases and J shed 1 base, with 14 bases lying between them. The CDR3 reads CASTKTPNSYEQYF. CDR3 nucleotide sequence: TGTGCCAGCACCAAAACACCGAATTCCTACGAGCAGTACTTC.

Many counts were recorded for this clonotype. CDR3 sequence reads: CASSILWEQYF. CDR3 nucleotide sequence: TGTGCCAGCAGCATCCTTTGGGAGCAGTACTTC. The chain has TRBV2 and TRBJ2-7, with no clear D. V dropped 6 bases and J dropped 7 bases, with 10 bases sitting between them. This CDR3 comprises 11 residues. Germline-derived CDR1 and CDR2 are SNHLY and FYNNEI. The full variable domain, in which reference TRBV2 and TRBJ2-7 provide the parts outside the CDR3, is EPEVTQTPSHQVTQMGQEVILRCVPISNHLYFYWYRQILGQKVEFLVSFYNNEISEKSEIFDDQFSVERPDGSNFTLKIRSTKLEDSAMYFCASSILWEQYFGPGTRLTVT.

The genes are TRBV19 and TRBJ2-3, with 9 bases lining up with TRBD2. V lost 5 bases to trimming and J lost 0 bases; unmatched junction nucleotides: 6. Germline V gene data show CDR1 as LNHDA and CDR2 as SQIVND (reference sequence). The CDR3 is made up of 16 amino acids. This chain's CDR3 is CASSPRLAVSTDTQYF. Written as DNA, the CDR3 is TGTGCCAGTAGTCCTAGACTAGCGGTTAGCACAGATACGCAGTATTTT.

Many counts were recorded for this clonotype. The rearrangement joins TRBV2 to TRBJ2-3; D may be TRBD2 (6 bases). This CDR3 is 16 amino acids long. CDR1 is SNHLY, CDR2 FYNNEI, per germline. Trimming took 3 bases from V and 3 from J, leaving 16 bases between them. CDR3 nucleotides: TGTGCCAGCAGTGAGGGCGGGATTTTTTTAACAGATACGCAGTATTTT. Translated, it gives CASSEGGIFLTDTQYF.

At least ten counts were recorded for this clonotype. The chain joins TRBV15 to TRBJ1-5, with TRBD1 as a possible D gene (5 bases). CDR3 length: 15 residues. The germline gives CDR1 LNHNV, CDR2 YYDKDF (reference sequence). The V and J ends lost 3 bases and 1 base respectively, with 10 bases between them. CDR3 sequence (DNA): TGTGCCACCAGCAGGGGGCGAAGAAGCAATCAGCCCCAGCATTTT. It specifies CATSRGRRSNQPQHF.

This clonotype was recorded a few times. A clone one base away is much larger, so this may be a read error. The CDR3 here is CAGSLDGRGEQYF. The CDR3 region has the DNA TGCGCCGGCAGCTTGGACGGTCGAGGGGAGCAGTACTTC. V usage is TRBV5-1 and J usage is TRBJ2-7; weak D call: TRBD2 (5 bases). Looked up from germline, CDR1 is SGHRS and CDR2 is YFSETQ. The CDR3 is 13 amino acids.

This clonotype was observed at least ten times. The chain uses TRBV10-3 and TRBJ2-1; TRBD2 is a possible D gene (5 bases). Germline V lookup: CDR1 ENHRY, CDR2 SYGVKD. This CDR3 has 13 residues. The V and J ends lost 4 bases and 7 bases respectively, with 11 bases between them. The chain's CDR3 is CAISVRVGNEQFF. CDR3 in DNA: TGTGCCATCAGTGTGCGGGTAGGGAATGAGCAGTTCTTC.